The 21 T cell receptor beta chains below come from one sample, sequenced in a study of glioma-infiltrating T cells after dendritic cell vaccination listed by TCRdb under 2016. The sample's time point label is to be understood as: after dendritic cell vaccination, including at tumor progression/relapse. Receptor amplification or capture employed the immunoSEQ multiplex PCR assay. Sourced from immuneACCESS, this table was stored by TCRdb with only in-frame sequences that have V and J called. A share of the clones is absent; for the studies checked, an unresolved V gene accounts for under half, and the remainder has no known explanation. The sample table shows around 92,000 clones, and approximately 80% are seen once. The ten biggest clones cover under 6.5% of the sample. Here the sequenced sample was blood, taken after dendritic cell vaccination. The receptors stem from a human donor with glioblastoma.

CDR3 amino acids: CASSSPGRRGEQYF. CDR3 nucleotide sequence: TGTGCCAGCAGCTCCCCGGGACGCCGGGGGGAGCAGTACTTC. This chain connects TRBV27 to TRBJ2-7; weak D call: TRBD2 (6 bases). Germline V gene data show CDR1 as MNHEY and CDR2 as SMNVEV (reference sequence). The CDR3 runs 14 residues. Deletions cut 6 bases from V and 7 bases from J, with 19 bases between.

This rearrangement joins TRBV11-3 to TRBJ2-3; D might be TRBD1 (6 bases). This CDR3 is 15 amino acids long. Trimming left V 1 base short and J 2 bases short, with 10 bases between. Germline V gene sequence: CDR1 SGHNT, CDR2 YENEEA. This CDR3 is CASSLGTEYTDTQYF. CDR3 DNA: TGTGCCAGCAGCTTAGGGACAGAGTACACAGATACGCAGTATTTT.

The DNA of the CDR3 is TGTGCCAGCAGTTTGAATCGGGTGATCCCCGGCTACACCTTC. It translates to CASSLNRVIPGYTF. V gene TRBV6-5 combines with J gene TRBJ1-2; D is unclear. Germline V CDR1 and CDR2: MNHEY, SVGAGI. The CDR3 length is 14 residues. Trimming cost V 4 bases and J 8 bases, with 17 bases left between them.

V gene TRBV27 combines with J gene TRBJ1-1; possibly TRBD1 for D (5 bases). CDR3 length: 15 residues. Germline-derived CDR1 and CDR2 are MNHEY and SMNVEV (reference sequence). Trimming cost V 6 bases and J 5 bases, with 19 bases left between them. The chain's CDR3 is CASRPGGEGVTEAFF. The CDR3 DNA follows: TGTGCCAGCAGACCAGGCGGAGAAGGGGTGACTGAAGCTTTCTTT.

The chain carries TRBV2 and TRBJ2-7; 10 positions match TRBD2. CDR1 and CDR2 (germline): SNHLY, FYNNEI. Losses at the gene ends were 2 bases for V and 4 bases for J; bases not matched to a gene: 8. This CDR3 contains 16 residues. The CDR3 loop is CASSEFLAGVGYEQYF. CDR3 bases: TGTGCCAGCAGTGAATTCCTAGCGGGAGTAGGGTACGAGCAGTACTTC.

The V and J genes are TRBV7-9 and TRBJ1-1; the D gene is possibly TRBD1 (5 bases). Between the trimmed V and J ends, which lost 4 bases and 8 bases, there was a span of 14 bases. The CDR3 extends over 13 amino acids. Germline-derived CDR1 and CDR2 are SEHNR and FQNEAQ (reference sequence). The CDR3 DNA reads as TGTGCCAGCAGCTCCCCCCCTGGGGGGGAAGCTTTCTTT. It is translated as CASSSPPGGEAFF. Filled out from reference TRBV7-9 and TRBJ1-1, the complete variable domain reads DTGVSQNPRHKITKRGQNVTFRCDPISEHNRLYWYRQTLGQGPEFLTYFQNEAQLEKSRLLSDRFSAERPKGSFSTLEIQRTEQGDSAMYLCASSSPPGGEAFFGQGTRLTVV.

This clone was recorded a few times. The chain recombines TRBV28 with TRBJ1-1, with D tentatively TRBD1 (6 bases). CDR1 is MDHEN and CDR2 is SYDVKM in the germline V gene. This CDR3 region has 15 residues. The V end was cut by 3 bases, the J end by 10 bases, with 21 bases between. This CDR3 is CASSLGAGAGRGAFF. In nucleotides, the CDR3 is TGTGCCAGCAGTTTGGGGGCAGGGGCCGGTCGGGGAGCTTTCTTT.

V is TRBV7-9 and J is TRBJ1-1; D is unresolved. CDR1 SEHNR and CDR2 FQNEAQ come from the germline V gene (reference sequence). V lost 5 bases to trimming and J lost 9 bases, with 10 bases between them. The CDR3 covers 11 residues. In DNA, the CDR3 is TGTGCCAGCAGCGCGGGTGGGAAAGCTTTCTTT. Residues: CASSAGGKAFF.

The chain links TRBV21-1 to TRBJ1-1. TRBV21-1 is noted as a pseudogene. The CDR3 has 16 amino acids. The CDR3: CASNPGGKSVNTEAFF. DNA for the CDR3: TGTGCCAGCAATCCGGGAGGGAAAAGTGTGAACACTGAAGCTTTCTTT.

The J gene is TRBJ2-4, the V gene TRBV2; a possible D gene is TRBD1 (7 bases). Germline values: CDR1 SNHLY, CDR2 FYNNEI. This CDR3 spans 14 amino acids. With 7 bases removed from V and 11 bases from J, the gap between germline ends came to 21 bases. For the CDR3, the DNA is TGTGCCAGCAAGAGGGGGGACAGCTCCGTGGTTCAGTACTTC. Amino acid sequence: CASKRGDSSVVQYF.

J is TRBJ2-7 and V is TRBV9; TRBD2 matches 10 bases. After removal of 4 bases from V and 3 bases from J, the junction contained 13 bases not matched to a gene. Germline CDR1 reads SGDLS; CDR2 reads YYNGEE. The CDR3 is 17 residues long. As DNA, the CDR3 is TGTGCCAGCAGCCCCGGTTTGCTAGCGGGAGTTAGCTACGAGCAGTACTTC. Protein product: CASSPGLLAGVSYEQYF. Full variable domain (missing parts from reference TRBV9 and TRBJ2-7): DSGVTQTPKHLITATGQRVTLRCSPRSGDLSVYWYQQSLDQGLQFLIQYYNGEERAKGNILERFSAQQFPDLHSELNLSSLELGDSALYFCASSPGLLAGVSYEQYFGPGTRLTVT.

Here the CDR3 DNA reads TGCGCCAGCAGCGGGGGCCTGGTATACACAGATACGCAGTATTTT. As protein: CASSGGLVYTDTQYF. The V and J genes are TRBV5-1 and TRBJ2-3, with D perhaps TRBD1 (6 bases). Germline V CDR1 and CDR2: SGHRS, YFSETQ. This CDR3 contains 15 residues. V dropped 4 bases and J dropped 2 bases, with 14 bases sitting between them.

The CDR3 sequence: CASTLDRVQSNQPQHF. The DNA for the CDR3 is TGTGCCAGTACCTTAGACAGGGTACAAAGCAATCAGCCCCAGCATTTT. The chain joins TRBV19 to TRBJ1-5, with 7 bases that match TRBD1. The CDR3 is 16 amino acids. Germline V lookup: CDR1 LNHDA, CDR2 SQIVND (reference sequence). Trimming removed 7 bases from V and 1 base from J; junction bases left unmatched: 10.

This chain uses TRBV6-1 with TRBJ1-5; 8 bases are shared with TRBD1. The CDR3 extends over 12 amino acids. Germline V gene data show CDR1 as MNHNS and CDR2 as SASEGT. V lost 6 bases to trimming and J lost 6 bases; unmatched junction nucleotides: 1. CDR3 nucleotides: TGTGCCAGCAGCAGGGGGCTTCAGCCCCAGCATTTT. This encodes CASSRGLQPQHF.

This sequence joins TRBV6-1 and TRBJ2-5; TRBD1 agrees at 8 bases. The germline CDR1 and CDR2 sequences are MNHNS and SASEGT. V lost 5 bases, J lost 5 bases, and 7 bases stayed unmatched. The CDR3 sequence is 14 residues long. CDR3 loop: CASSWRTGWETQYF. DNA of the CDR3: TGTGCCAGCAGTTGGCGGACAGGGTGGGAGACCCAGTACTTC.

The chain couples TRBV6-5 to TRBJ1-6; D is possibly TRBD1 (5 bases). Trimming removed 0 bases from V and 8 bases from J, with 11 bases in between. The CDR3 length is 15 residues. CDR1 and CDR2 (germline): MNHEY, SVGAGI. The CDR3 region is CASSYSTLRDSPLHF. CDR3 DNA: TGTGCCAGCAGTTACTCTACCCTCAGGGATTCACCCCTCCACTTT.

The chain combines TRBV7-3 with TRBJ1-2; D remains ambiguous. The CDR3 spans 11 residues. CDR1 is SGHTA, CDR2 FQGTGA, per germline. V was cut by 11 bases and J by 4 bases, with 11 bases left in between. The CDR3 coding sequence is TGTGCCGAACGAGTTGTCTATGGCTACACCTTC. This sequence encodes CAERVVYGYTF.

This rearrangement joins TRBV5-1 to TRBJ2-1; 9 bases map to TRBD2. After removal of 0 bases from V and 7 bases from J, the junction contained 8 bases not matched to a gene. The CDR3 runs to 16 residues. Germline CDR1 reads SGHRS; CDR2 reads YFSETQ. The CDR3 region is CASSLGAGGLRNEQFF. CDR3 in DNA: TGCGCCAGCAGCTTGGGCGCGGGAGGGCTTCGGAATGAGCAGTTCTTC.

This clone was seen once. The chain joins TRBV19 to TRBJ1-2, with D unclear. Germline V gives CDR1 LNHDA, CDR2 SQIVND (reference sequence). The V end lost 4 bases, the J end lost 4 bases, and 16 bases lay between the germline ends. This CDR3 spans 15 amino acids. CDR3 loop: CASSNPLQAGYGYTF. The CDR3 DNA is TGTGCCAGTAGTAACCCCCTGCAGGCCGGCTATGGCTACACCTTC.

The CDR3 bases are TGTGCCAGTAGTTCATACGAACAGGGCGAGCAGTACTTC. Amino acids: CASSSYEQGEQYF. This sequence joins TRBV19 and TRBJ2-7; a weak D match, TRBD1 (6 bases). Germline V gives CDR1 LNHDA, CDR2 SQIVND (reference sequence). V gave up 5 bases and J gave up 6 bases, with 14 bases separating them. This CDR3 has 13 residues.

V gene TRBV15 combines with J gene TRBJ2-3, with 8 bases fitting TRBD2. CDR1 is LNHNV and CDR2 is YYDKDF in the germline V gene (reference sequence). The CDR3 length is 19 residues. The V segment lost 0 bases and the J segment 3 bases; nucleotides outside the gene matches: 14. CDR3 in amino acids: CATSRDLPSAGGETDTQYF. As DNA, the CDR3 is TGTGCCACCAGCAGAGATCTCCCCTCGGCGGGGGGCGAAACAGATACGCAGTATTTT.